This is a list of T cell receptor beta chains from one sample in a study of Ad26.COV2.S vaccination and SARS-CoV-2 variants. Libraries were prepared by immunoSEQ multiplex PCR; TCRdb keeps only in-frame clonotypes and omits some of them. Among roughly 390,000 clones listed, approximately 90% were seen once. Sequenced here: peripheral blood, sampled in a trial of Ad26.COV2.S vaccine versus placebo. These receptors were taken from a person between 18 and 65 years old who received the Ad26.COV2.S COVID-19 vaccine or a placebo. Each CDR3 is given with its conserved first and last residue. D genes are given only for firm matches. Where a row states a size, it is once, few, many or the class of an expanded clone; other rows omit it.

D: TRBD1
J: TRBJ1-1
size: -
V: TRBV2
CDR3: CASRRGLDRATEAFF
DNA: TGTGCCAGCAGGAGGGGGCTTGACAGGGCCACTGAAGCTTTCTTT

D: TRBD2
J: TRBJ2-3
size: -
V: TRBV7-2
CDR3: CASSYYPGLAGTDTQYF
DNA: TGTGCCAGCAGCTATTATCCGGGACTAGCGGGGACTGATACGCAGTATTTT

D: -
J: TRBJ2-1
size: -
V: TRBV19
CDR3: CASSIYSEPSGTYNEQFF
DNA: TGTGCCAGTAGTATATACTCTGAGCCCAGCGGTACCTACAATGAGCAGTTCTTC

D: TRBD1
J: TRBJ1-3
size: -
V: TRBV11-2
CDR3: CASSFPRGGGGNTIYF
DNA: TGTGCCAGCAGCTTCCCCCGAGGGGGCGGGGGAAACACCATATATTTT

D: -
J: TRBJ1-6
size: -
V: TRBV5-1
CDR3: CASSLDSGNSPLHF
DNA: TGCGCCAGCAGCTTGGACAGCGGGAATTCACCCCTCCACTTT

D: TRBD1
J: TRBJ2-2
size: -
V: TRBV5-4
CDR3: CASSFQAGTGGTGELFF
DNA: TGTGCCAGCAGCTTCCAGGCAGGGACAGGGGGCACCGGGGAGCTGTTTTTT

D: TRBD1
J: TRBJ1-2
size: -
V: TRBV29-1
CDR3: CSVEGGTDGYTF
DNA: TGCAGCGTTGAAGGAGGGACAGATGGCTACACCTTC

D: -
J: TRBJ1-1
size: -
V: TRBV12-5
CDR3: CASGLESTRAFF
DNA: TGTGCTAGTGGTTTAGAGTCGACCAGGGCTTTCTTT

D: TRBD2
J: TRBJ2-1
size: -
V: TRBV5-4
CDR3: CASSLLLSSGDYNEQFF
DNA: TGTGCCAGCAGCTTGTTACTGTCTAGCGGGGACTACAATGAGCAGTTCTTC

D: -
J: TRBJ1-2
size: -
V: TRBV6-1
CDR3: CASSEEVGRGPYGYTF
DNA: TGTGCCAGCAGTGAAGAAGTAGGCCGGGGCCCCTATGGCTACACCTTC

D: -
J: TRBJ1-2
size: few
V: TRBV5-1
CDR3: CASSSDKAGNGYTF
DNA: TGCGCCAGCAGCTCCGATAAAGCGGGGAATGGCTACACCTTC

D: -
J: TRBJ1-3
size: -
V: TRBV3-1/TRBV3-2
CDR3: CASRARDSSSGNTIYF
DNA: TGTGCCAGCAGGGCACGGGACTCGAGCTCTGGAAACACCATATATTTT

D: -
J: TRBJ2-3
size: -
V: TRBV5-1
CDR3: CASSWTTSSTDTQYF
DNA: TGCGCCAGCAGCTGGACCACTAGTTCCACAGATACGCAGTATTTT

D: TRBD2
J: TRBJ2-3
size: -
V: TRBV6-6
CDR3: CASSQLAGGPDTQYF
DNA: TGTGCCAGCAGCCAACTAGCGGGGGGACCAGATACGCAGTATTTT

D: -
J: TRBJ1-5
size: -
V: TRBV20-1
CDR3: CSAGGDQPQHF
DNA: TGCAGTGCCGGGGGGGACCAGCCCCAGCATTTT

D: -
J: TRBJ1-1
size: -
V: TRBV18
CDR3: CASSPSTEYYTEAFF
DNA: TGTGCCAGCTCACCATCGACGGAGTATTACACTGAAGCTTTCTTT

D: -
J: TRBJ1-5
size: few
V: TRBV27
CDR3: CASSSMRAQPQHF
DNA: TGTGCCAGCAGTTCCATGCGGGCGCAGCCCCAGCATTTT

D: -
J: TRBJ2-3
size: -
V: TRBV6-1
CDR3: CASSEHNGGFTNTQYF
DNA: TGTGCCAGCAGTGAACATAACGGGGGCTTCACGAATACGCAGTATTTT

D: -
J: TRBJ1-3
size: -
V: TRBV19
CDR3: CASSTAGDSGNTIYF
DNA: TGTGCCAGTAGCACCGCCGGCGACTCTGGAAACACCATATATTTT

D: -
J: TRBJ1-6
size: -
V: TRBV6-6
CDR3: CASSRSRPDHLGNSPLHF
DNA: TGTGCCAGCAGCCGATCCCGGCCGGACCATTTGGGAAATTCACCCCTCCACTTT

D: TRBD1
J: TRBJ2-7
size: -
V: TRBV20-1
CDR3: CSASLPGTGTYEQYF
DNA: TGCAGTGCTAGTTTGCCCGGGACAGGCACCTACGAGCAGTACTTC

D: -
J: TRBJ1-1
size: -
V: TRBV5-1
CDR3: CASSPGFGASTEAFF
DNA: TGCGCCAGCAGCCCGGGCTTCGGGGCGAGCACTGAAGCTTTCTTT

D: TRBD2
J: TRBJ2-2
size: -
V: TRBV7-9
CDR3: CAIPGLVTGELFF
DNA: TGTGCCATCCCGGGACTAGTGACCGGGGAGCTGTTTTTT

D: TRBD1
J: TRBJ1-5
size: -
V: TRBV6-2/TRBV6-3
CDR3: CASSLTGSEQPQHF
DNA: TGTGCCAGCAGCCTGACAGGGTCGGAACAGCCCCAGCATTTT

D: -
J: TRBJ2-7
size: -
V: TRBV12-3/TRBV12-4
CDR3: CASRGSSYEQYF
DNA: TGTGCCAGCAGAGGGTCCTCCTACGAGCAGTACTTC

D: -
J: TRBJ1-2
size: once
V: TRBV5-8
CDR3: CASSLGTADGYTF
DNA: TGTGCCAGCAGCCTCGGGACGGCAGATGGCTACACCTTC

D: -
J: TRBJ1-1
size: once
V: TRBV6-1
CDR3: CASSDEANTEAFF
DNA: TGTGCCAGCAGTGATGAGGCTAACACTGAAGCTTTCTTT

D: TRBD1
J: TRBJ1-1
size: -
V: TRBV7-8
CDR3: CASTAGTERNTEAFF
DNA: TGTGCCAGCACGGCCGGGACAGAAAGGAACACTGAAGCTTTCTTT

D: -
J: TRBJ1-4
size: -
V: TRBV5-1
CDR3: CASSLVAGAYEKLFF
DNA: TGCGCCAGCAGCCTTGTTGCAGGGGCATATGAAAAACTGTTTTTT

D: -
J: TRBJ2-3
size: -
V: TRBV6-1
CDR3: CASSEPIPPDTQYF
DNA: TGTGCCAGCAGCGAACCGATCCCACCAGATACGCAGTATTTT

D: TRBD2
J: TRBJ2-7
size: -
V: TRBV14
CDR3: CASSHGGGLSYEQYF
DNA: TGTGCCAGCAGCCACGGCGGGGGGCTGTCCTACGAGCAGTACTTC

D: -
J: TRBJ2-5
size: -
V: TRBV2
CDR3: CATRQRPRETQYF
DNA: TGTGCCACCAGACAGAGACCTAGGGAGACCCAGTACTTC

D: -
J: TRBJ2-5
size: -
V: TRBV4-1
CDR3: CASSQVGAAQETQYF
DNA: TGCGCCAGCAGCCAAGTGGGGGCAGCACAAGAGACCCAGTACTTC

D: -
J: TRBJ1-2
size: -
V: TRBV18
CDR3: CASSQLLGQGYGYTF
DNA: TGTGCCAGCTCACAACTCCTAGGACAAGGTTATGGCTACACCTTC

D: TRBD2
J: TRBJ2-5
size: few
V: TRBV14
CDR3: CASSQDAGVFGETQYF
DNA: TGTGCCAGCAGCCAAGATGCGGGGGTCTTTGGGGAGACCCAGTACTTC

D: -
J: TRBJ2-1
size: -
V: TRBV7-2
CDR3: CASSFVGTYNEQFF
DNA: TGTGCCAGCAGCTTCGTAGGCACTTACAATGAGCAGTTCTTC

D: TRBD2
J: TRBJ2-7
size: -
V: TRBV3-1/TRBV3-2
CDR3: CASSQATGGSRYEQYF
DNA: TGTGCCAGCAGCCAAGCGACGGGGGGTTCCCGCTACGAGCAGTACTTC

D: -
J: TRBJ2-7
size: once
V: TRBV3-1/TRBV3-2
CDR3: CASSPSSGGYEQYF
DNA: TGTGCCAGCAGCCCAAGCTCAGGGGGGTACGAGCAGTACTTC

D: -
J: TRBJ1-1
size: many
V: TRBV7-9
CDR3: CASSLVNTEAFF
DNA: TGTGCCAGCAGCTTAGTGAACACTGAAGCTTTCTTT

D: -
J: TRBJ2-2
size: -
V: TRBV6-6
CDR3: CASSYLGPNTGELFF
DNA: TGTGCCAGCAGTTACCTCGGGCCGAACACCGGGGAGCTGTTTTTT

D: -
J: TRBJ1-1
size: once
V: TRBV3-1/TRBV3-2
CDR3: CASSQDGNSMNTEAFF
DNA: TGTGCCAGCAGCCAAGATGGGAACAGCATGAACACTGAAGCTTTCTTT

D: -
J: TRBJ1-1
size: -
V: TRBV2
CDR3: CASMGTEDTEAFF
DNA: TGTGCCAGCATGGGGACGGAGGACACTGAAGCTTTCTTT

D: -
J: TRBJ1-2
size: -
V: TRBV25-1
CDR3: CASSDYRAGYTF
DNA: TGTGCCAGCAGTGATTACAGGGCAGGCTACACCTTC

D: -
J: TRBJ2-7
size: -
V: TRBV12-5
CDR3: CASVRGPGLWEQYF
DNA: TGTGCTAGTGTCCGAGGTCCGGGGCTATGGGAGCAGTACTTC

D: -
J: TRBJ1-1
size: -
V: TRBV10-3
CDR3: CAISDGENTEAFF
DNA: TGTGCCATCAGTGACGGGGAGAACACTGAAGCTTTCTTT

D: -
J: TRBJ1-6
size: -
V: TRBV9
CDR3: CASSVARAYNSPLHF
DNA: TGTGCCAGCAGCGTAGCCAGGGCCTATAATTCACCCCTCCACTTT

D: TRBD1
J: TRBJ1-1
size: -
V: TRBV5-4
CDR3: CASSPEQGFSTEAFF
DNA: TGTGCCAGCAGCCCGGAACAGGGGTTTAGCACTGAAGCTTTCTTT

D: -
J: TRBJ2-6
size: once
V: TRBV10-3
CDR3: CAISGAGSPAGANVLTF
DNA: TGTGCCATCAGTGGAGCAGGGTCTCCTGCCGGGGCCAACGTCCTGACTTTC

D: TRBD1
J: TRBJ2-2
size: once
V: TRBV19
CDR3: CASSIGGYTGELFF
DNA: TGTGCCAGCTCAATAGGGGGCTACACCGGGGAGCTGTTTTTT

D: -
J: TRBJ2-7
size: -
V: TRBV2
CDR3: CASSEIGWGASYEQYF
DNA: TGTGCCAGCAGTGAAATTGGGTGGGGCGCCTCCTACGAGCAGTACTTC

D: -
J: TRBJ1-5
size: -
V: TRBV6-1
CDR3: CASSDQIFEGQPQHF
DNA: TGTGCCAGCAGTGATCAGATTTTTGAGGGTCAGCCCCAGCATTTT

D: TRBD1
J: TRBJ1-1
size: -
V: TRBV4-3
CDR3: CASSQLDRVQNTEAFF
DNA: TGCGCCAGCAGCCAATTGGACAGGGTACAGAACACTGAAGCTTTCTTT

D: -
J: TRBJ1-2
size: few
V: TRBV3-1/TRBV3-2
CDR3: CASSHQEQYGYTF
DNA: TGTGCCAGCAGCCACCAGGAACAATATGGCTACACCTTC

D: TRBD1
J: TRBJ1-6
size: -
V: TRBV19
CDR3: CASSTEITGVSPLHF
DNA: TGTGCCAGTAGTACGGAGATAACAGGGGTTTCACCCCTCCACTTT

D: -
J: TRBJ2-2
size: -
V: TRBV21-1
CDR3: CASSPWGGGGSGELFF
DNA: TGTGCCAGCAGCCCGTGGGGAGGGGGCGGGAGCGGGGAGCTGTTTTTT

D: TRBD2
J: TRBJ2-5
size: -
V: TRBV3-1/TRBV3-2
CDR3: CASSQAPRTSGGHQETQYF
DNA: TGTGCCAGCAGCCAAGCTCCCAGGACTAGCGGGGGACACCAAGAGACCCAGTACTTC

D: TRBD1
J: TRBJ1-2
size: -
V: TRBV5-4
CDR3: CASRDNRGTNYGYTF
DNA: TGTGCCAGCAGGGATAACAGGGGAACAAACTATGGCTACACCTTC

D: TRBD2
J: TRBJ2-1
size: -
V: TRBV4-2
CDR3: CASSSQGTTSYNEQFF
DNA: TGTGCCAGCAGCTCTCAAGGGACTACCTCCTACAATGAGCAGTTCTTC

D: -
J: TRBJ2-7
size: -
V: TRBV20-1
CDR3: CSARGGYEQYF
DNA: TGCAGTGCTAGAGGGGGTTACGAGCAGTACTTC

D: -
J: TRBJ2-2
size: -
V: TRBV25-1
CDR3: CASSEYAGVGTGELFF
DNA: TGTGCCAGCAGTGAATATGCAGGGGTGGGCACCGGGGAGCTGTTTTTT